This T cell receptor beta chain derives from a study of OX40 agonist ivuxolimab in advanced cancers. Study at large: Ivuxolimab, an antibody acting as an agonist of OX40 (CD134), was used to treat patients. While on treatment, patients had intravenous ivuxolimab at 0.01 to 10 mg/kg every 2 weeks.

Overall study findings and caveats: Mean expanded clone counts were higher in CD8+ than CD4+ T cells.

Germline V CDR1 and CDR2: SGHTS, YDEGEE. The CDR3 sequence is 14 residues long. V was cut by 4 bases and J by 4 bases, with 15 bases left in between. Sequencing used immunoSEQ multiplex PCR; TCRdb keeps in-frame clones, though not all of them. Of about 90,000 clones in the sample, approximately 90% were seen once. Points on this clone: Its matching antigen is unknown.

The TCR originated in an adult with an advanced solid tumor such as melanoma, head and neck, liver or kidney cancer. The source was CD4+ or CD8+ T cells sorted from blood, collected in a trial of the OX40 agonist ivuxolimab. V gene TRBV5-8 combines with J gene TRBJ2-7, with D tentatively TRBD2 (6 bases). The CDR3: CASSSRDGGYEQYF. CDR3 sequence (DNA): TGTGCCAGCAGCAGCAGGGATGGGGGGTACGAGCAGTACTTC.